These 2 T cell receptor beta chains share one sample of origin, sequenced in a study of blood T cell repertoires in COVID-19. The assay was immunoSEQ multiplex PCR, and TCRdb's table has in-frame clones only and misses some. The sample lists 80,000 or so clones; about 90% were seen once. Input material: peripheral blood. The source is a woman aged 45 to 65 in a cohort sampled during active COVID-19.

V is TRBV11-2 and J is TRBJ2-3; 12 positions agree with TRBD2. Looked up from germline, CDR1 is SGHAT and CDR2 is FQNNGV. Trimming at V came to 1 base and at J to 1 base, leaving 6 bases not matched to a gene. CDR3 size: 18 residues. CDR3 DNA: TGTGCCAGCAGCTTAGGGGTGACTAGCGGGAGTGGCACAGATACGCAGTATTTT. As protein: CASSLGVTSGSGTDTQYF.

The sample holds one count of this clone. The gene calls are TRBV5-1 and TRBJ1-2, with D possibly matching TRBD1 (5 bases). The CDR3 runs 14 residues. Germline values: CDR1 SGHRS, CDR2 YFSETQ. Trimming left V 2 bases short and J 1 base short, with 9 bases between. The CDR3 region is CASSFDSFNYGYTF. CDR3 in DNA: TGCGCCAGCAGCTTCGACAGCTTTAACTATGGCTACACCTTC.